This TCR beta chain was observed in a study of cytomegalovirus exposure and HLA in healthy donors. PCR was performed using 60 Vbeta and 13 Jbeta primers. The repertoire was sequenced with immunoSEQ multiplex PCR; TCRdb's copy has only in-frame clones and lacks some. Among approximately 90,000 clones listed, 76% were seen once. The CDR3 has 12 residues. The V gene lost 5 bases and the J gene lost 4 bases, with 8 bases spanning the gap. CDR1 SGHTA and CDR2 FQGNSA come from the germline V gene. The sequence was obtained from a man aged 40-50 years in good health and CMV-seronegative. The V gene is TRBV7-2, the J gene TRBJ1-2, with D possibly TRBD1 on 5 matching bases. Sequenced: PBMCs. CDR3 in amino acids: CASSRTLYGYTF. The CDR3 DNA reads as TGTGCCAGCAGCCGGACACTCTATGGCTACACCTTC.